These 22 T cell receptor beta chains came from one sample sequenced in a study of blood T cell repertoires in COVID-19. Assay: immunoSEQ multiplex PCR; the TCRdb copy retains only in-frame clones and omits some. The sample includes around 340,000 clones, about 86% of them seen just once. Sequences were obtained from PBMCs or T cells enriched from blood (not recorded which). The source is a woman aged 40 to 50 with acute COVID-19.

The V gene is TRBV29-1, the J gene TRBJ1-1; possible D gene TRBD1, 5 bases. CDR1 is SQVTM and CDR2 is ANQGSEA in the germline V gene. The CDR3 totals 13 residues. Between the trimmed V and J ends, which lost 0 bases and 8 bases, there was a span of 13 bases. The CDR3 reads CSVEEGWGREAFF. CDR3 nucleotides: TGCAGCGTTGAAGAAGGATGGGGCAGGGAAGCTTTCTTT.

In this sample, this clone turned up a few times. V usage is TRBV2 and J usage is TRBJ2-5; 8 nucleotides agree with TRBD1. The germline gives CDR1 SNHLY, CDR2 FYNNEI. Trimming cost V 5 bases and J 2 bases; bases outside gene matches: 7. This CDR3 contains 15 residues. The CDR3: CASSTGTGLQETQYF. CDR3 nucleotide sequence: TGTGCCAGCAGTACCGGGACAGGACTACAAGAGACCCAGTACTTC.

The V call is TRBV19, the J call TRBJ1-5, with TRBD1 matching over 9 bases. The CDR3 has 21 residues. The J segment lost 0 bases and the V segment lost 1 base, leaving 16 bases of the junction unmatched. Germline CDR1 LNHDA, CDR2 SQIVND (reference sequence). Here the CDR3 DNA reads TGTGCCAGTAGTATAGCGTCAAAATTACAGGGGGCTTCTTATAGCAATCAGCCCCAGCATTTT. This translates into CASSIASKLQGASYSNQPQHF.

This rearrangement joins TRBV14 to TRBJ2-7; D is possibly TRBD2 (7 bases). Germline lookup yields CDR1 SGHDN and CDR2 FVKESK. The CDR3 loop spans 17 amino acids. The V and J ends lost 0 bases and 1 base respectively, with 16 bases between them. The CDR3 region has the DNA TGTGCCAGCAGCCAAGATCCCTGGGGGGGCAATTCCTACGAGCAGTACTTC. Translation: CASSQDPWGGNSYEQYF.

The V and J genes are TRBV7-2 and TRBJ1-3; tentatively, D is TRBD1 (5 bases). Trimming shortened V by 5 bases and J by 3 bases, and 14 bases separated the two germline ends. The CDR3 contains 15 residues. Germline CDR1 is SGHTA and CDR2 is FQGNSA. In DNA form, the CDR3 reads TGTGCCAGCAGCCTACAGGCTCACGGTGGAAACACCATATATTTT. This encodes CASSLQAHGGNTIYF.

The chain has TRBV12-3 or TRBV12-4 and TRBJ1-5; TRBD1 is a possible D gene (6 bases). This CDR3 has 12 amino acids. The V gene lost 6 bases and the J gene lost 5 bases, with 8 bases spanning the gap. As DNA, the CDR3 is TGTGCCAGCAGGGCAGGGGATCAGCCCCAGCATTTT. This gives the protein CASRAGDQPQHF.

J is TRBJ1-4 and V is TRBV7-6; D unresolved. This CDR3 is 14 amino acids long. Trimming took 3 bases from V and 3 from J, leaving 8 bases between them. The V gene's germline CDR1 is SGHVS and CDR2 FNYEAQ. CDR3 region: CASSFSIANEKLFF. For the CDR3, the DNA is TGTGCCAGCAGCTTCTCTATAGCTAATGAAAAACTGTTTTTT.

V and J are TRBV15 and TRBJ1-4, with TRBD1 matching over 7 bases. The J segment lost 5 bases and the V segment lost 3 bases, leaving 3 bases of the junction unmatched. This CDR3 region has 14 residues. The germline CDR1 and CDR2 sequences are LNHNV and YYDKDF (reference sequence). In DNA form, the CDR3 reads TGTGCCACCAGCAGGCCAGGGGGGAATGAAAAACTGTTTTTT. This encodes CATSRPGGNEKLFF.

V is TRBV7-3 and J is TRBJ2-2; 9 bases align to TRBD1. This CDR3 is 19 amino acids long. The junction had 16 bases not matched to a gene; V was cut back by 7 bases and J by 1 base. Germline V CDR1 and CDR2: SGHTA, FQGTGA. CDR3 in DNA: TGTGCCAGCATCAATCGACGGCATGTGGACAGGGGGAACACCGGGGAGCTGTTTTTT. This translates into CASINRRHVDRGNTGELFF. The full variable domain, completed using reference TRBV7-3 and TRBJ2-2, is GAGVSQTPSNKVTEKGKYVELRCDPISGHTALYWYRQSLGQGPEFLIYFQGTGAADDSGLPNDRFFAVRPEGSVSTLKIQRTERGDSAVYLCASINRRHVDRGNTGELFFGEGSRLTVL.

About this clone: The sample has other DNA sequences that encode this CDR3 too. The chain joins TRBV20-1 to TRBJ2-7; no clear D. Germline assignment: CDR1 DFQATT and CDR2 SNEGSKA (reference sequence). This CDR3 has 11 amino acids. Between the trimmed V and J ends, which lost 3 bases and 1 base, there was a span of 4 bases. The CDR3 DNA is TGCAGTGCTAGTTCGTCCTACGAGCAGTACTTC. It translates to CSASSSYEQYF.

As DNA, the CDR3 is TGTGCCAGCATCTTCGGGACAGAAAATCAGCCCCAGCATTTT. It translates to CASIFGTENQPQHF. V is TRBV6-5 and J is TRBJ1-5, with 7 bases identical to TRBD1. The CDR3 has 14 amino acids. J was trimmed by 4 bases and V by 7 bases; bases with no gene match: 7. CDR1 is MNHEY, CDR2 SVGAGI, per germline.

CDR3 nucleotide sequence: TGTGCCAGCAGCCTACTAGCCACTAGCGGATCCTACAATGAGCAGTTCTTC. Translating gives CASSLLATSGSYNEQFF. V usage is TRBV11-2 and J usage is TRBJ2-1, with 8 bases that match TRBD2. The germline gives CDR1 SGHAT, CDR2 FQNNGV. The length of the CDR3 is 17 residues. V trimming: 5 bases; J trimming: 1 base; junction bases outside the gene matches: 10.

The J gene is TRBJ2-5, the V gene TRBV5-6, with TRBD1 matching 8 bases. CDR1 and CDR2 from the germline V gene are SGHDT and YYEEEE. The V gene end was trimmed by 3 bases and the J gene end by 5 bases; junction bases not matched to a gene: 15. The CDR3 runs 17 residues. CDR3 nucleotides: TGTGCCAGCAGCTCGGCGGACCGGGACAGGAATTGGGAGACCCAGTACTTC. Translating gives CASSSADRDRNWETQYF.

The J gene is TRBJ1-2, the V gene TRBV2; D not certain. CDR1 is SNHLY and CDR2 is FYNNEI in the germline V gene. The V and J ends lost 2 bases and 2 bases respectively, with 6 bases between them. This CDR3 is built from 13 residues. CDR3 amino acids: CASSEPGNYGYTF. The DNA for the CDR3 is TGTGCCAGCAGTGAACCGGGGAACTATGGCTACACCTTC.

The chain couples TRBV7-2 to TRBJ1-1; 7 bases match TRBD1. The CDR3 contains 18 residues. CDR1 and CDR2 (germline): SGHTA, FQGNSA. The V and J ends lost 5 bases and 0 bases, in that order; junction bases with no gene match: 15. CDR3 loop: CASSLLTGRRRMNTEAFF. DNA for the CDR3: TGTGCCAGCAGCCTCTTGACAGGGCGGCGGAGAATGAACACTGAAGCTTTCTTT.

This chain joins TRBV19 and TRBJ1-1; D is possibly TRBD1 (5 bases). The CDR3 contains 15 residues. V gave up 6 bases and J gave up 1 base, with 15 bases separating them. The germline CDR1 and CDR2 sequences are LNHDA and SQIVND (reference sequence). CDR3 region: CASRDPGHPNTEAFF. CDR3 coding DNA: TGTGCCAGTAGAGATCCCGGACACCCGAACACTGAAGCTTTCTTT.

The table lists this clone with a few counts. The chain couples TRBV5-1 to TRBJ1-1; 12 positions agree with TRBD1. The CDR3 runs to 15 residues. The junction had 7 bases not matched to a gene; V was cut back by 7 bases and J by 3 bases. Germline CDR1 reads SGHRS; CDR2 reads YFSETQ. CDR3 coding DNA: TGCGCCAGCCGGGACAGGGGGCTCTCGCACACTGAAGCTTTCTTT. This encodes CASRDRGLSHTEAFF.

This chain links TRBV7-9 with TRBJ2-7, with no clear D. The germline V gene encodes CDR1 SEHNR and CDR2 FQNEAQ (reference sequence). The CDR3 consists of 11 residues. V lost 6 bases to trimming and J lost 6 bases, with 9 bases between them. As DNA, the CDR3 is TGTGCCAGCAGTACCCAGCGCGAGCAGTACTTC. It specifies CASSTQREQYF. The complete variable domain, with remaining parts taken from reference TRBV7-9 and TRBJ2-7, reads DTGVSQNPRHKITKRGQNVTFRCDPISEHNRLYWYRQTLGQGPEFLTYFQNEAQLEKSRLLSDRFSAERPKGSFSTLEIQRTEQGDSAMYLCASSTQREQYFGPGTRLTVT.

The rearrangement links TRBV5-5 to TRBJ1-1; D perhaps matches TRBD1 (6 bases). CDR1 SGHKS and CDR2 YYEKEE come from the germline V gene (reference sequence). The CDR3 sequence is 14 residues long. V was pared by 9 bases and J by 5 bases, with 20 bases between. The CDR3 spells CATTPPGGLTEAFF. DNA for the CDR3: TGTGCCACCACCCCCCCGGGGGGGCTGACTGAAGCTTTCTTT.

J is TRBJ1-4 and V is TRBV9; D perhaps matches TRBD1 (5 bases). This CDR3 is built from 16 residues. Trimming took 1 base from V and 6 from J, leaving 16 bases between them. Germline V lookup: CDR1 SGDLS, CDR2 YYNGEE. The CDR3 bases are TGTGCCAGCAGCGTATCCCCGGGAGGGGCGGATGAAAAACTGTTTTTT. Translation gives CASSVSPGGADEKLFF.

This rearrangement joins TRBV20-1 to TRBJ2-7, with 8 positions matching TRBD1. Germline CDR1 and CDR2: DFQATT and SNEGSKA (reference sequence). The CDR3 covers 13 residues. V lost 3 bases to trimming and J lost 3 bases; unmatched junction nucleotides: 4. The DNA of the CDR3 is TGCAGTGCTAGTACAGGGGGAGTCTACGAGCAGTACTTC. Amino acids: CSASTGGVYEQYF.

A remark on this clone: The same CDR3 also results from other DNA sequences found in this sample. The chain couples TRBV19 to TRBJ1-5, with 8 bases identical to TRBD1. Germline loops: CDR1 LNHDA, CDR2 SQIVND (reference sequence). The CDR3 is made up of 14 amino acids. The V and J ends lost 4 bases and 5 bases, in that order; junction bases with no gene match: 4. DNA of the CDR3: TGTGCCAGTAGTAGACAGGGGTCGTATCAGCCCCAGCATTTT. This codes for CASSRQGSYQPQHF.